The clone carrying this T cell receptor (beta chain) was observed a handful of times. The source of the sample is a study of PD-L1 blockade in urothelial cancer. The length of the CDR3 is 12 residues. V was clipped by 4 bases and J by 7 bases, with 10 bases between them. Germline assignment: CDR1 SEHNR and CDR2 FQNEAQ (reference sequence). Here immunoSEQ multiplex PCR was the method, and the copy in TCRdb shows in-frame clones only, minus some. The table lists around 30,000 clones, around 80% of them singletons, with 2% to 2.5% in the top ten. The sample in question was PBMCs, obtained around atezolizumab (anti-PD-L1) treatment. J is TRBJ1-1 and V is TRBV7-9; tentatively, D is TRBD1 (6 bases). The TCR comes from a man aged 45-60 years with urothelial cancer. CDR3 coding DNA: TGTGCCAGCAGCTCACAGGGATATGAAGCTTTCTTT. Translation: CASSSQGYEAFF.